The source of this T cell receptor (beta chain) is a study of blood T cell repertoires in COVID-19. The protocol was immunoSEQ multiplex PCR, while the TCRdb copy is restricted to in-frame clones and leaves out a portion. The sample comprises hundreds of thousands of clones, around nine tenths of which are singletons, and under 3.5% rests with the top ten. The CDR3 sequence is 12 residues long. Germline V gene data show CDR1 as SQVTM and CDR2 as ANQGSEA. Trimming left V 7 bases short and J 4 bases short, with 13 bases between. The source material was peripheral blood. The source of this sequence is a woman between 18 and 30 years old who had recovered from COVID-19. This chain uses TRBV29-1 with TRBJ1-1; weak D call: TRBD1 (6 bases). In DNA, the CDR3 is TGCAGCGGCAGAGGGGGGGGCACTGAAGCTTTCTTT. It is translated as CSGRGGGTEAFF.